One and the same sample provided the 21 T cell receptor beta chains below, sequenced in a study of T cell repertoires in cytomegalovirus infection. TCRdb re-derived calls from the reads in MiXCR, one entry per CDR3 protein. The sample has around 300,000 distinct CDR3 sequences; about 26% are singletons. Sequenced material: PBMCs. The source of these receptors is a human donor in good health (CMV status not recorded). Some clones in this sample may be carry-over from other donors' samples.

To note about this clonotype: The junction departs from germline at one end; a sequencing error may be responsible. The rearrangement uses TRBV2 and TRBJ2-6, with a possible D match to TRBD2 (6 bases). CDR1 and CDR2 (germline): SNHLY, FYNNEI. CDR3 length equals 15 residues. The CDR3 spells CASRGDFSGANVRTF. CDR3 nucleotide sequence: TGTGCCAGCAGGGGGGACTTCTCTGGGGCCAACGTCCGGACTTTC. Drawing the rest from reference TRBV2 and TRBJ2-6, the complete variable domain is EPEVTQTPSHQVTQMGQEVILRCVPISNHLYFYWYRQILGQKVEFLVSFYNNEISEKSEIFDDQFSVERPDGSNFTLKIRSTKLEDSAMYFCASRGDFSGANVRTFGAGSRLTVL.

The chain links TRBV15 to TRBJ1-2; D might be TRBD1 (5 bases). Trimming took 1 base from V and 0 from J, leaving 9 bases between them. Per germline, CDR1 LNHNV and CDR2 YYDKDF (reference sequence). The CDR3 covers 15 residues. The CDR3 DNA sequence: TGTGCCACCAGCAGAGCTGGGGGAGCTAACTATGGCTACACCTTC. This encodes CATSRAGGANYGYTF.

The J gene is TRBJ2-1, the V gene TRBV28; perhaps D is TRBD1 or TRBD2 (6 bases each). The CDR3 contains 13 residues. Trimming removed 7 bases at V and 4 bases at J, with 11 bases between. Per germline, CDR1 MDHEN and CDR2 SYDVKM. DNA for the CDR3: TGTGCCAGCATAGGGGGGAAATACAATGAGCAGTTCTTC. Translated: CASIGGKYNEQFF.

The sample holds many counts of this clonotype. The rearrangement links TRBV28 to TRBJ2-2; 8 bases line up with TRBD1. V lost 6 bases to trimming and J lost 5 bases; unmatched junction nucleotides: 11. CDR3 length: 16 amino acids. The germline CDR1 and CDR2 sequences are MDHEN and SYDVKM. The CDR3 nucleotides are TGTGCCAGCAGCCTTACAGGACAGGGCGGAACCGGGGAGCTGTTTTTT. It yields the protein CASSLTGQGGTGELFF.

Comments on this clonotype: Because it lacks the conserved phenylalanine or tryptophan at the end, this CDR3 is likely a read error. This chain links TRBV10-3 with TRBJ2-7; 9 nucleotides line up with TRBD1. After removal of 7 bases from V and 0 bases from J, the junction contained 7 bases not matched to a gene. Germline values: CDR1 ENHRY, CDR2 SYGVKD. The CDR3 runs to 15 residues. As DNA, the CDR3 is TGTGCCATCAAGGACAGGGGACATAGCTCCTACGAGCAGTACTTA. Translation: CAIKDRGHSSYEQYL.

Concerning this clonotype: Given a much more abundant clone one base away, this may be a read error. The rearrangement uses TRBV7-2 and TRBJ2-1, with D perhaps TRBD1 (5 bases). CDR3 length equals 14 residues. Germline values: CDR1 SGHTA, CDR2 FQGNSA. CDR3 nucleotide sequence: TGTGCCAGCAGCATAAGTGGGGCATCCAGTGAGGAGTTCTTC. Its protein product is CASSISGASSEEFF.

The J gene is TRBJ2-7, the V gene TRBV18, with D perhaps TRBD2 (5 bases). CDR1 and CDR2 from the germline V gene are KGHSH and LQKENI. CDR3 length: 16 amino acids. V was clipped by 1 base and J by 1 base, with 14 bases between them. The CDR3 DNA follows: TGTGCCAGCTCACCACTCAGCGTGGAGGCTTCCTACGAGCAGTACTTC. It encodes CASSPLSVEASYEQYF.

CDR3: CASISPGDYVGYTF. CDR3 DNA sequence: TGTGCCAGCATCTCACCGGGGGATTATGTTGGCTACACCTTC. V and J are TRBV28 and TRBJ1-2; a weak D match, TRBD1 (5 bases). CDR3 length equals 14 residues. CDR1 and CDR2 (germline): MDHEN, SYDVKM. Trimming took 7 bases from V and 7 from J, leaving 19 bases between them.

This rearrangement joins TRBV28 to TRBJ2-2; D unclear. The CDR3 is 13 amino acids. V lost 7 bases to trimming and J lost 3 bases, with 9 bases between them. Germline loops: CDR1 MDHEN, CDR2 SYDVKM. The CDR3 DNA reads as TGTGCCAGCAATATTGGGTACACCGGGGAGCTGTTTTTT. Its translation is CASNIGYTGELFF.

This clonotype has a handful of counts. The chain combines TRBV10-1 with TRBJ1-4; D is possibly TRBD1 (5 bases). Germline V gene lookup returns CDR1 WNHNN and CDR2 SYGVQD (reference sequence). This CDR3 is built from 15 residues. The V end was cut by 0 bases, the J end by 7 bases, with 12 bases between. The CDR3 sequence: CASSESGVKGEKLFF. The DNA of the CDR3 is TGCGCCAGCAGTGAGTCAGGGGTAAAGGGTGAAAAACTGTTTTTT.

V usage is TRBV5-1 and J usage is TRBJ2-2; maybe TRBD2 (6 bases). Per germline, CDR1 SGHRS and CDR2 YFSETQ. Trimming pared 3 bases from V and 4 bases from J, leaving 10 bases between. This CDR3 is 14 amino acids long. CDR3 DNA sequence: TGCGCCAGCAGCTGGCAGGGAGGCACCGGGGAGCTGTTTTTT. Its protein is CASSWQGGTGELFF.

Ten or more counts support this clonotype. J is TRBJ1-5 and V is TRBV12-3 or TRBV12-4; TRBD1 agrees at 8 bases. The CDR3 spans 14 residues. V dropped 6 bases and J dropped 2; count of bases not matched to a gene: 3. The CDR3 sequence: CASSATGGNQPQHF. Written as DNA, the CDR3 is TGTGCCAGCAGCGCGACAGGGGGCAATCAGCCCCAGCATTTT.

This clonotype showed up many times. The chain is built from TRBV10-3 and TRBJ2-1; 12 bases line up with TRBD2. CDR3 length: 15 residues. The junction had 2 bases not matched to a gene; V was cut back by 2 bases and J by 6 bases. The germline V gene has CDR1 ENHRY and CDR2 SYGVKD. CDR3 residues: CAISERLAGANEQFF. The CDR3 DNA sequence: TGTGCCATCAGTGAGCGACTAGCGGGGGCCAATGAGCAGTTCTTC.

The chain is built from TRBV20-1 and TRBJ2-1; TRBD2 matches at 10 bases. Germline-derived CDR1 and CDR2 are DFQATT and SNEGSKA (reference sequence). The CDR3 is 17 amino acids. The V gene end was trimmed by 0 bases and the J gene end by 0 bases; junction bases not matched to a gene: 5. The CDR3 coding sequence is TGCAGTGCTAGAGATCCCGCTAGCGGGAGCTCCTACAATGAGCAGTTCTTC. Its protein is CSARDPASGSSYNEQFF.

The J gene is TRBJ2-1, the V gene TRBV19, with TRBD2 as a possible D gene (8 bases). CDR1 LNHDA and CDR2 SQIVND come from the germline V gene (reference sequence). The CDR3 runs 16 residues. V lost 6 bases and J 8 bases, leaving 23 bases between the germline ends. CDR3 bases: TGTGCCAGTAGGCGAGATTTAGCGGGACAGAATGATGAGCAGTTCTTC. Amino acid sequence: CASRRDLAGQNDEQFF.

V and J are TRBV14 and TRBJ2-1, with 8 positions matching TRBD2. Germline loops: CDR1 SGHDN, CDR2 FVKESK. This CDR3 contains 12 residues. Trimming took 5 bases from V and 10 from J; bases not matched to a gene: 4. CDR3 nucleotides: TGTGCCAGCAGCAGCGGGGGTTACGAGCAGTTCTTC. Translated: CASSSGGYEQFF.

V and J are TRBV20-1 and TRBJ2-1; TRBD1 or TRBD2 may be the D gene (5 bases each). Trimming removed 5 bases at V and 5 bases at J, with 19 bases between. The CDR3 runs 15 residues. Germline V lookup: CDR1 DFQATT, CDR2 SNEGSKA (reference sequence). CDR3 loop: CSALGYPGRDNEQFF. The CDR3 DNA reads as TGCAGTGCTCTGGGTTATCCGGGACGGGACAATGAGCAGTTCTTC.

This rearrangement joins TRBV20-1 to TRBJ1-1; D gene uncertain. Trimming shortened V by 3 bases and J by 0 bases, and 20 bases separated the two germline ends. This CDR3 comprises 17 residues. The germline gives CDR1 DFQATT, CDR2 SNEGSKA (reference sequence). CDR3: CSASLPRGEVMNTEAFF. CDR3 nucleotide sequence: TGCAGTGCTAGTCTACCCCGTGGGGAAGTTATGAACACTGAAGCTTTCTTT.

This clonotype has only a few counts. This chain connects TRBV2 to TRBJ1-5; D is unresolved. Germline assignment: CDR1 SNHLY and CDR2 FYNNEI. The CDR3 covers 14 residues. V gave up 3 bases and J gave up 0 bases, with 6 bases separating them. The CDR3 nucleotides read TGTGCCAGCAGTGACCAGCATAGCAATCAGCCCCAGCATTTT. This encodes CASSDQHSNQPQHF.

The chain couples TRBV20-1 to TRBJ1-5, with D perhaps matching TRBD1 (6 bases). The CDR3 length is 16 residues. CDR1 is DFQATT and CDR2 is SNEGSKA in the germline V gene (reference sequence). Trimming removed 0 bases at V and 3 bases at J, with 15 bases between. The CDR3 loop is CSARDPGEPYNQPQHF. The CDR3 nucleotides read TGCAGTGCTAGAGATCCAGGGGAACCGTACAATCAGCCCCAGCATTTT.

The rearrangement uses TRBV28 and TRBJ1-2; tentative D call: TRBD1 (5 bases). Germline CDR1 reads MDHEN; CDR2 reads SYDVKM. CDR3 size: 14 residues. Trimming cost V 2 bases and J 5 bases, with 12 bases left between them. The CDR3 loop is CASSLQGNWYGYTF. CDR3 nucleotide sequence: TGTGCCAGCAGTTTACAGGGAAATTGGTATGGCTACACCTTC.